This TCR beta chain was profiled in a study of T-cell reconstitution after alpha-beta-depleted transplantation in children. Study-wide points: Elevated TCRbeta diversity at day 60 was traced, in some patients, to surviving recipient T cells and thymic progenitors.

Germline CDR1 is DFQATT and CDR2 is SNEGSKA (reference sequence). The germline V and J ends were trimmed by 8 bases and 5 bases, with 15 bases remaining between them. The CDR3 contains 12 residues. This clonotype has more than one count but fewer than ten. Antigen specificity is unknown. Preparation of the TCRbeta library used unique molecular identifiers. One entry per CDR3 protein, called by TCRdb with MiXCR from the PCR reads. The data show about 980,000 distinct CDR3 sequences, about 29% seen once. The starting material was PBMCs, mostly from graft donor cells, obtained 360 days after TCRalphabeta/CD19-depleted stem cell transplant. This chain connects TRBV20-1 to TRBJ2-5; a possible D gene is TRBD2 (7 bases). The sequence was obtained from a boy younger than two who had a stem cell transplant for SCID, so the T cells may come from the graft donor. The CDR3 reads CSPRGPEETQYF. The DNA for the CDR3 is TGCAGTCCGCGGGGGCCGGAGGAGACCCAGTACTTC.